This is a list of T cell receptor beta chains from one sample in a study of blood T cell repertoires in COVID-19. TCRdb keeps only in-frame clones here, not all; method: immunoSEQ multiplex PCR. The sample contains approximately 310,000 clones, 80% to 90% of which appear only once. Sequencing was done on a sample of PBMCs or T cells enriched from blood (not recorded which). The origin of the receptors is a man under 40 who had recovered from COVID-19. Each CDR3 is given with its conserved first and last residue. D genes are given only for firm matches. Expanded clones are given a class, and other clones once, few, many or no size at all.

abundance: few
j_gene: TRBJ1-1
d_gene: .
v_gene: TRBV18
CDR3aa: CASSPSGNTEAFF
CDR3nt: TGTGCCAGCTCACCATCAGGGAACACTGAAGCTTTCTTT

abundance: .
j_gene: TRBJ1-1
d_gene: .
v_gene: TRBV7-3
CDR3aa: CASSLDRGGNTEAFF
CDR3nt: TGTGCCAGCAGCTTGGATAGGGGGGGAAATACTGAAGCTTTCTTT

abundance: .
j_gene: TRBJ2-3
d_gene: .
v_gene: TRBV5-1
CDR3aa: CASSTGAAWSTDTQYF
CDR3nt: TGCGCCAGCAGCACGGGAGCGGCTTGGAGCACAGATACGCAGTATTTT

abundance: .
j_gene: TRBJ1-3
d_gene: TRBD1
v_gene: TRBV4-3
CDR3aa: CASSQDTGQGALLGNTIYF
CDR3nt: TGCGCCAGCAGCCAAGACACAGGACAGGGGGCGCTTCTTGGAAACACCATATATTTT

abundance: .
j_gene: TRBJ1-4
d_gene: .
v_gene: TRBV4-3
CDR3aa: CASSQNPGRNIEKLFF
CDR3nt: TGCGCCAGCAGCCAAAACCCGGGTAGAAATATTGAAAAACTGTTTTTT

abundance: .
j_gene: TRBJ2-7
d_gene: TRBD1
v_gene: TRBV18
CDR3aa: CASSQTGTVSYEQYF
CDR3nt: TGTGCCAGCTCACAAACCGGGACAGTCTCCTACGAGCAGTACTTC

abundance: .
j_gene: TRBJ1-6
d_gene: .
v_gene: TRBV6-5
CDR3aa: CASSYGHISPLHF
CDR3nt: TGTGCCAGCAGTTACGGCCACATCTCACCCCTCCACTTT

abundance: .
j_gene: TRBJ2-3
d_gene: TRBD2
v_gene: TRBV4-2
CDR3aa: CASSQDSLLAVRTDTQYF
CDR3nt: TGTGCCAGCAGCCAAGATTCCCTCCTAGCGGTTCGCACAGATACGCAGTATTTT

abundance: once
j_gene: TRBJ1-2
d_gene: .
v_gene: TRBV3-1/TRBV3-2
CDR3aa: CASSQRQGLGYTF
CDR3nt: TGTGCCAGCAGCCAGAGGCAGGGTCTTGGCTACACCTTC

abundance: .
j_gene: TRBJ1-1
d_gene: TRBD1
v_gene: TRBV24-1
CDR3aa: CATRPGGAGGTEAFF
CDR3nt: TGTGCCACCAGACCAGGGGGCGCAGGGGGCACTGAAGCTTTCTTT

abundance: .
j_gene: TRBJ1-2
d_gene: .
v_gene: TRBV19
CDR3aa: CASSALQGTPFF
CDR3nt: TGTGCCAGTAGTGCACTACAGGGTACGCCCTTCTTC

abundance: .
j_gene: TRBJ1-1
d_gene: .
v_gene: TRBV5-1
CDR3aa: CASSIGGTEAFF
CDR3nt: TGCGCCAGCAGCATTGGCGGGACTGAAGCTTTCTTT

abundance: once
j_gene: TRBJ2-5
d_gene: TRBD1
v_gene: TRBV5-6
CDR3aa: CASSKYRGETQYF
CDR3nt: TGTGCCAGCAGCAAATACAGGGGTGAGACCCAGTACTTC

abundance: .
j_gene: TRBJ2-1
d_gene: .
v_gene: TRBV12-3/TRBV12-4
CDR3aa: CASSFGQYNEQFF
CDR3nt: TGTGCCAGCAGTTTCGGACAGTACAATGAGCAGTTCTTC

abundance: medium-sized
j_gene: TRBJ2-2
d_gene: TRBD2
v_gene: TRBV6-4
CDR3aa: CASSGLAGNTGELFF
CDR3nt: TGTGCCAGCAGTGGACTAGCGGGGAACACCGGGGAGCTGTTTTTT

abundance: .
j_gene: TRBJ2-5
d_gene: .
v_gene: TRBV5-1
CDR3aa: CASSPGGVKGTQYF
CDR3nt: TGCGCCAGCAGCCCTGGAGGGGTAAAGGGGACCCAGTACTTC

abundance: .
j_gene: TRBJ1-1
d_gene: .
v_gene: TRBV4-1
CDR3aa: CASSQAIRSPEAFF
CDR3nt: TGCGCCAGCAGCCAAGCTATTCGGTCCCCCGAAGCTTTCTTT

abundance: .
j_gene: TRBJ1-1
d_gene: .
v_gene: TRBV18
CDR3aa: CASSPLGGKMNTEAFF
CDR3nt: TGTGCCAGCTCACCACTGGGGGGGAAAATGAACACTGAAGCTTTCTTT

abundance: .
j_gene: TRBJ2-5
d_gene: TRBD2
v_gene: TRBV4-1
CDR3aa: CASSQLAGAGRETQYF
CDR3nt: TGCGCCAGCAGCCAACTAGCGGGCGCCGGAAGAGAGACCCAGTACTTC

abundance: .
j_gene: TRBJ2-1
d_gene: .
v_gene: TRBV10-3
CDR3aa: CAISESSRGREQFF
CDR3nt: TGTGCCATCAGTGAGTCATCCAGGGGCCGGGAGCAGTTCTTC

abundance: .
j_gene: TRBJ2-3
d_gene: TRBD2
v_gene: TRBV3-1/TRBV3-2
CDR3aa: CASGLVITDTQYF
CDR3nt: TGTGCCAGCGGACTAGTAATCACAGATACGCAGTATTTT

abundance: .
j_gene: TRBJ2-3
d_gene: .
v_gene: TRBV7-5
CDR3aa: CARSPCGARNTQYF
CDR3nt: TGTGCCAGAAGCCCTTGTGGGGCGCGGAATACGCAGTATTTT

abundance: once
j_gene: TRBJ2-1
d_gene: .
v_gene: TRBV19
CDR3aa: CASRGLRTFNEQFF
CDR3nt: TGTGCCAGTCGGGGACTCAGGACTTTCAATGAGCAGTTCTTC

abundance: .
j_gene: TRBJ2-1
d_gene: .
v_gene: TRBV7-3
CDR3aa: CASSLTLGGLVNEQFF
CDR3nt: TGTGCCAGCAGCTTAACGCTGGGGGGGCTCGTCAATGAGCAGTTCTTC

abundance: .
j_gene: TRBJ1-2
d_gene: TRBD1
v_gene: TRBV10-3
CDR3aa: CAISDLTTGGVYGYTF
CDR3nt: TGTGCCATCAGTGACCTAACGACAGGGGGAGTCTATGGCTACACCTTC

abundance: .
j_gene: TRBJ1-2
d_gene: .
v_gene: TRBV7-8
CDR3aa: CASTHSGRANYGYTF
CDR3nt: TGTGCCAGCACCCACAGTGGCAGGGCTAACTATGGCTACACCTTC

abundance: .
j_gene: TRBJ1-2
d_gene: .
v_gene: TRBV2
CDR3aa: CASSDRGMHYGYTF
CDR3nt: TGTGCCAGCAGTGACAGGGGCATGCACTATGGCTACACCTTC

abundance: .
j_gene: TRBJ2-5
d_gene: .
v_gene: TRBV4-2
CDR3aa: CASSSGGFTKTQYF
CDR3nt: TGTGCCAGCTCGTCGGGGGGCTTTACGAAGACCCAGTACTTC

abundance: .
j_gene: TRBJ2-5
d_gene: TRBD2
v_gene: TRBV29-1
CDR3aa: CSVVPGTSGGAGETQYF
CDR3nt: TGCAGCGTTGTCCCCGGGACTAGCGGGGGGGCGGGAGAGACCCAGTACTTC

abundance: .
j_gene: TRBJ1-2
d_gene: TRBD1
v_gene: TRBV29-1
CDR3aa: CSVDQTGVSGYTF
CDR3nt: TGCAGCGTTGACCAGACAGGGGTTAGTGGCTACACCTTC

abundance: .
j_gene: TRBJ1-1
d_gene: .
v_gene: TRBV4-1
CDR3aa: CASSVYRDPEAFF
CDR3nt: TGCGCCAGCAGCGTCTACAGGGACCCTGAAGCTTTCTTT

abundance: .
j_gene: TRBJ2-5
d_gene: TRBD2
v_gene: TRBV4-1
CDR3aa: CASSQGEGEETQYF
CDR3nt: TGCGCCAGCAGCCAAGGGGAGGGAGAAGAGACCCAGTACTTC

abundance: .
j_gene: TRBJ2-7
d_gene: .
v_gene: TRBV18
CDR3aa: CASSPPSGVEQYF
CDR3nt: TGTGCCAGCTCACCCCCGTCCGGGGTCGAGCAGTACTTC

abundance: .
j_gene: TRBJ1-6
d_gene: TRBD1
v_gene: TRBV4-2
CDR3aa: CASSPEGAGGNSPLHF
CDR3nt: TGTGCCAGCAGCCCGGAGGGGGCAGGGGGCAATTCACCCCTCCACTTT

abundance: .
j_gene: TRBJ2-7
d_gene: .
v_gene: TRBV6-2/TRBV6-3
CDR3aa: CASSYDSGYEQYF
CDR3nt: TGTGCCAGCAGTTACGACAGTGGATACGAGCAGTACTTC

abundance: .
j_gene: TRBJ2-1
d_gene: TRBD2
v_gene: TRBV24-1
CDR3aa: CATSDLRQAGGLNEQFF
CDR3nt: TGTGCCACCAGTGATTTACGCCAAGCGGGGGGGCTGAATGAGCAGTTCTTC

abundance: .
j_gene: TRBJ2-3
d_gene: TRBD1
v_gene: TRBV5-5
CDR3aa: CASSLEQGTDTQYF
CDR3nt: TGTGCCAGCAGCTTGGAACAGGGGACAGATACGCAGTATTTT

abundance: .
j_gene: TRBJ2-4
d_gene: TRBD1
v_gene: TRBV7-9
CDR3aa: CASSLDRTWTGEDIQYF
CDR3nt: TGTGCCAGCAGCTTAGATAGAACCTGGACAGGGGAGGACATTCAGTACTTC

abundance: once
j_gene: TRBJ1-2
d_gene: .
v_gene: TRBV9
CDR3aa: CASSVLGAGYGYTF
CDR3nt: TGTGCCAGCAGCGTACTGGGGGCGGGCTATGGCTACACCTTC

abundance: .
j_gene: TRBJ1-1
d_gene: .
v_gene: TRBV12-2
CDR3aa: CASRLEGDRTRTEAFF
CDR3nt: TGTGCAAGTCGCTTAGAGGGGGACAGGACCAGAACTGAAGCTTTCTTT

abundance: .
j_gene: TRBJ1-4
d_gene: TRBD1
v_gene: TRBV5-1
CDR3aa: CASSLASGGQEKLFF
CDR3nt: TGCGCCAGCAGCTTGGCCTCAGGGGGGCAAGAAAAACTGTTTTTT

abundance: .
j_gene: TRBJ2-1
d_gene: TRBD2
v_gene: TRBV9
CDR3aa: CASSTTGLAVYNEQFF
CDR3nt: TGTGCCAGCAGCACTACGGGACTAGCAGTTTACAATGAGCAGTTCTTC

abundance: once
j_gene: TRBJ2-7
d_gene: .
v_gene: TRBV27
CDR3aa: CASSFGAHSYEQYF
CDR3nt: TGTGCCAGCAGTTTTGGGGCTCACTCCTACGAGCAGTACTTC

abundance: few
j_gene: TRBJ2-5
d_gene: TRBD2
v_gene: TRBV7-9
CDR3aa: CASSPTPPSGVGTQYF
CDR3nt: TGTGCCAGCAGCCCCACCCCACCTAGCGGGGTTGGGACCCAGTACTTC

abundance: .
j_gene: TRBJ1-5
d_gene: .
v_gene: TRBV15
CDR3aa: CATSRDGRETSQPQHF
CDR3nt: TGTGCCACCAGCAGAGATGGCAGGGAAACGAGTCAGCCCCAGCATTTT

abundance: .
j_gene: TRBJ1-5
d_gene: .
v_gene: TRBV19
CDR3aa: CASSNRGGQPQHF
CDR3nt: TGTGCCAGTAGTAACCGGGGAGGACAGCCCCAGCATTTT

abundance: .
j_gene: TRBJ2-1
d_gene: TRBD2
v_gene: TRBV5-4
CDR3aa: CASSPAAGGNNEQFF
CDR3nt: TGTGCCAGCAGCCCCGCAGCGGGGGGAAACAATGAGCAGTTCTTC

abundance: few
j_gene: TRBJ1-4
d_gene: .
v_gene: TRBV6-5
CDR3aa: CASRDTATNEKLFF
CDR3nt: TGTGCCAGCAGGGACACAGCAACTAATGAAAAACTGTTTTTT

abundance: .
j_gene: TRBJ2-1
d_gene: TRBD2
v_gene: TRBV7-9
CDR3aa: CASSLGASGGQKNNEQFF
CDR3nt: TGTGCCAGCAGCTTGGGGGCTAGCGGGGGCCAAAAGAACAATGAGCAGTTCTTC

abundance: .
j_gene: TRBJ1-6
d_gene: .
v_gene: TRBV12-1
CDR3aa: CASSPLGGVNSPLHF
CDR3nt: TGTGCCAGCTCCCCTCTGGGGGGGGTTAATTCACCCCTCCACTTT

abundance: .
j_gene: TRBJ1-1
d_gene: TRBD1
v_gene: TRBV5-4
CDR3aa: CASSSERGRTEAFF
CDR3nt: TGTGCCAGCAGCTCAGAGAGGGGGCGGACTGAAGCTTTCTTT

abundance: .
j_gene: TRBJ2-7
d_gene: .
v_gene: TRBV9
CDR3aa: CASSQGTSAVYEQYF
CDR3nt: TGTGCCAGCAGCCAGGGGACGTCTGCTGTCTACGAGCAGTACTTC

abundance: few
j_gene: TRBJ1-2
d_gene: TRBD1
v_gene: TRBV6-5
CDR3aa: CASRRQGSYTF
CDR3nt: TGTGCCAGCAGGCGACAGGGTAGCTACACCTTC

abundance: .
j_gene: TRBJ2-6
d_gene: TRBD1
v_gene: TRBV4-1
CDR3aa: CASSQFFDRGMSGANVLTF
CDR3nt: TGCGCCAGCAGCCAGTTCTTTGACAGGGGGATGTCTGGGGCCAACGTCCTGACTTTC

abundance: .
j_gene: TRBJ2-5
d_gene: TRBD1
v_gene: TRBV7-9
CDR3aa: CASSFRTGEETQYF
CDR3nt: TGTGCCAGCAGCTTTCGTACAGGGGAAGAGACCCAGTACTTC

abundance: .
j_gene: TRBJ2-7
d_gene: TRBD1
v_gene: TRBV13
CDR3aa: CASNSQGATYEQYF
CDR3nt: TGTGCCAGCAACTCCCAGGGGGCGACCTACGAGCAGTACTTC

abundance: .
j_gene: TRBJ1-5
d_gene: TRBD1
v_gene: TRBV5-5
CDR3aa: CASSTDRGKNQPQHF
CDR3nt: TGTGCCAGCAGCACGGACAGGGGAAAAAATCAGCCCCAGCATTTT